This record looks at one T cell receptor beta chain sequence and its context. Enrolled through a virtual design, the participants were between 18 and 89 years of age and came from some 25 US areas. Each exposed participant met a COVID-19 case in the 2 weeks preceding study entry. Per the germline V gene, CDR1 is MGHRA and CDR2 is YSYEKL. Germline trimming cut 0 bases from V and 3 bases from J; bases unmatched to any gene: 9. The CDR3 is 18 residues long. This record belongs to a study of blood T cell repertoires in COVID-19. Study at large: From T cells, B-cell-depleted T cells, or PBMCs came the material, which was cDNA or gDNA.

As originally analysed: Amplifying reference gene primers gave estimates of nucleated cell counts. Some clones are missing from TCRdb's copy, which holds only in-frame ones; the method was immunoSEQ multiplex PCR. That table is the source of V, J and clone size, and D and trimming were worked out from the DNA. The table lists 350,000 or so clones, 88% of them singletons. The origin of this receptor is a woman aged 30 to 39 who had been exposed to COVID-19. The chain links TRBV4-1 to TRBJ2-1; TRBD2 aligns across 9 bases. Sequenced material: PBMCs or T cells enriched from blood (not recorded which). This chain's CDR3 is CASSQESRASGDYNEQFF. CDR3 DNA: TGCGCCAGCAGCCAAGAGAGTCGGGCTAGCGGGGACTACAATGAGCAGTTCTTC.